The 23 T cell receptor beta chains listed next were all sequenced from one sample in a study of blood T cell repertoires in COVID-19 (dated by TCRdb to 2020 to 2021). The library was obtained by the immunoSEQ multiplex PCR assay. TCRdb obtained this table from immuneACCESS and retained in-frame rearrangements with V and J assigned. These tables miss some clones; where compared with another copy, unresolved V genes account for less than half of the shortfall, and the remainder is unexplained. In this sample the table shows roughly 230,000 clones, 89% of which occur a single time. The ten largest clones add up to around 4.6% of the sample. The specimen sequenced was peripheral blood. These receptors all stem from a woman aged 40 to 50 who had recovered from COVID-19.

This rearrangement joins TRBV11-2 to TRBJ2-5, with D possibly being TRBD2 (6 bases). The CDR3 runs 15 residues. Germline V lookup: CDR1 SGHAT, CDR2 FQNNGV. Trimming shortened V by 5 bases and J by 1 base, and 14 bases separated the two germline ends. CDR3 in DNA: TGTGCCAGCAGCCGCGGGACCGAAACCCAAGAGACCCAGTACTTC. This encodes CASSRGTETQETQYF.

The chain employs TRBV6-5 and TRBJ2-7, with TRBD1 identical over 8 bases. Losses at the gene ends were 6 bases for V and 3 bases for J; bases not matched to a gene: 4. The CDR3 is 13 residues long. The germline V gene has CDR1 MNHEY and CDR2 SVGAGI. This chain's CDR3 is CASRDRGYYEQYF. CDR3 coding DNA: TGTGCCAGCAGAGACAGGGGATACTACGAGCAGTACTTC.

This clone has just one count. The J gene is TRBJ1-5, the V gene TRBV24-1; D is possibly TRBD1 (6 bases). Germline loops: CDR1 KGHDR, CDR2 SFDVKD. The length of the CDR3 is 17 residues. V was clipped by 5 bases and J by 0 bases, with 16 bases between them. CDR3 sequence reads: CATSGRGATYSNQPQHF. CDR3 DNA: TGTGCCACCAGTGGACGGGGGGCGACATATAGCAATCAGCCCCAGCATTTT.

The DNA of the CDR3 is TGTGCCAGCAGCCCTAACAGGCATCCGGGCCACTCTGGGGCCAACGTCCTGACTTTC. Protein: CASSPNRHPGHSGANVLTF. V and J are TRBV6-2 or TRBV6-3 and TRBJ2-6; a possible D gene is TRBD1 (5 bases). This CDR3 is 19 amino acids long. The ends were cut back, 6 bases at V and 0 bases at J, with 21 bases in the middle. Germline V gene lookup returns CDR1 MNHEY and CDR2 SVGEGT.

This clone was recorded only once. The chain links TRBV29-1 to TRBJ1-2; 10 positions agree with TRBD1. Germline V gene data show CDR1 as SQVTM and CDR2 as ANQGSEA. The CDR3 length is 17 residues. V shed 7 bases, J shed 1 base, and the junction held 15 bases outside the gene matches. The CDR3 DNA follows: TGCAGCGCCCCTAGGGGACAGGGGCTCTATTTTAACTATGGCTACACCTTC. The encoded protein is CSAPRGQGLYFNYGYTF.

This clone was detected only a few times. The chain combines TRBV5-1 with TRBJ1-2; possible D gene TRBD1, 6 bases. There are 15 residues in the CDR3. V was cut by 0 bases and J by 7 bases, with 16 bases left in between. CDR1 SGHRS and CDR2 YFSETQ come from the germline V gene. CDR3 in amino acids: CASSLGNGGAGGYTF. The CDR3 nucleotides read TGCGCCAGCAGCTTGGGGAATGGGGGCGCAGGTGGCTACACCTTC.

The chain links TRBV5-4 to TRBJ2-7, with 8 bases identical to TRBD1. Trimming took 8 bases from V and 0 from J; bases not matched to a gene: 4. The CDR3 has 13 residues. Germline V lookup: CDR1 SGHNT, CDR2 YYREEE (reference sequence). CDR3 amino acids: CASTGQDSYEQYF. Here the CDR3 DNA reads TGTGCCAGTACGGGACAGGACTCCTACGAGCAGTACTTC. Drawing the rest from reference TRBV5-4 and TRBJ2-7, the complete variable domain is ETGVTQSPTHLIKTRGQQVTLRCSSQSGHNTVSWYQQALGQGPQFIFQYYREEENGRGNFPPRFSGLQFPNYSSELNVNALELDDSALYLCASTGQDSYEQYFGPGTRLTVT.

The chain couples TRBV27 to TRBJ1-3, with TRBD1 matching over 7 bases. CDR3 size: 14 residues. From germline, CDR1 is MNHEY and CDR2 SMNVEV (reference sequence). The J segment lost 0 bases and the V segment lost 7 bases, leaving 3 bases of the junction unmatched. The CDR3 protein is CASKGQHSGNTIYF. In nucleotides, the CDR3 is TGTGCCAGCAAGGGACAGCACTCTGGAAACACCATATATTTT.

V usage is TRBV4-1 and J usage is TRBJ2-3, with 8 bases matching TRBD2. This CDR3 is built from 14 residues. V was pared by 8 bases and J by 0 bases, with 4 bases of the junction left unmatched. Germline CDR1 and CDR2: MGHRA and YSYEKL. CDR3 DNA sequence: TGCGCCAGCGCCCCTAGCGGGAGCACAGATACGCAGTATTTT. Amino acid sequence: CASAPSGSTDTQYF.

This clone was observed a few times. In DNA form, the CDR3 reads TGTGCCAGCAGCCCCACTGGATGGGGGGAACAGCCCCAGCATTTT. Protein product: CASSPTGWGEQPQHF. This chain uses TRBV4-2 with TRBJ1-5, with D perhaps TRBD1 (5 bases). Germline lookup yields CDR1 LGHNA and CDR2 YNFKEQ. Trimming removed 4 bases from V and 7 bases from J, with 17 bases in between. This CDR3 spans 15 amino acids.

This clone has just one count. This chain uses TRBV4-3 with TRBJ2-1, with D perhaps TRBD1 (5 bases). The V end was cut by 0 bases, the J end by 6 bases, with 6 bases between. CDR3 length: 13 residues. Germline CDR1 LGHNA, CDR2 YSLEER. The CDR3 coding sequence is TGCGCCAGCAGCCAAGATGGGGCCAATGAGCAGTTCTTC. Its translation is CASSQDGANEQFF.

This clone was seen once. This chain connects TRBV6-4 to TRBJ2-3; D perhaps matches TRBD1 (6 bases). This CDR3 region has 17 residues. Looked up from germline, CDR1 is MRHNA and CDR2 is SNTAGT. V shed 4 bases and J shed 0 bases, with 17 bases lying between them. CDR3 amino acids: CASSGPRTGTSTDTQYF. CDR3 nucleotide sequence: TGTGCCAGCAGTGGCCCTAGAACAGGGACCAGCACAGATACGCAGTATTTT.

The V gene is TRBV7-2, the J gene TRBJ1-1, with 7 positions matching TRBD1. Unmatched junction bases numbered 6, after V lost 5 bases and J lost 6 bases. Germline CDR1 SGHTA, CDR2 FQGNSA. The CDR3 consists of 13 residues. The CDR3, as DNA: TGTGCCAGCAGCCGTGACAGGGTCTCTGAAGCTTTCTTT. Its translation is CASSRDRVSEAFF.

The chain links TRBV27 to TRBJ1-5; 8 nucleotides line up with TRBD1. Losses at the gene ends were 7 bases for V and 2 bases for J; bases not matched to a gene: 4. The CDR3 has 14 residues. The germline V gene encodes CDR1 MNHEY and CDR2 SMNVEV (reference sequence). CDR3 loop: CASKRGQGNQPQHF. The CDR3, as DNA: TGTGCCAGCAAAAGGGGACAGGGCAATCAGCCCCAGCATTTT.

J is TRBJ2-7 and V is TRBV28, with 7 bases identical to TRBD1. V shed 4 bases, J shed 5 bases, and the junction held 11 bases outside the gene matches. This CDR3 spans 15 amino acids. Germline CDR1 is MDHEN and CDR2 is SYDVKM. This CDR3 reads CASSSPSTGLDEQYF. The CDR3 nucleotides are TGTGCCAGCAGTTCGCCTTCGACAGGGTTGGACGAGCAGTACTTC.

This chain connects TRBV28 to TRBJ1-2; D is unresolved. Between the trimmed V and J ends, which lost 1 base and 4 bases, there was a span of 4 bases. Germline V gives CDR1 MDHEN, CDR2 SYDVKM. This CDR3 contains 12 residues. CDR3 sequence: CASSLSGYGYTF. Written as DNA, the CDR3 is TGTGCCAGCAGTTTATCGGGCTATGGCTACACCTTC.

The J gene is TRBJ2-1, the V gene TRBV13; 11 nucleotides agree with TRBD2. The CDR3 runs to 16 residues. Losses at the gene ends were 1 base for V and 3 bases for J; bases not matched to a gene: 2. Germline values: CDR1 PRHDT, CDR2 FYEKMQ (reference sequence). The CDR3 DNA sequence: TGTGCCAGCAGCTTAGAGGGACTAGCGGTCTACAATGAGCAGTTCTTC. Amino acid sequence: CASSLEGLAVYNEQFF.

The chain uses TRBV5-6 and TRBJ1-6, with D unresolved. The CDR3 sequence is 13 residues long. Germline V gives CDR1 SGHDT, CDR2 YYEEEE. With 0 bases removed from V and 11 bases from J, the gap between germline ends came to 9 bases. For the CDR3, the DNA is TGTGCCAGCAGCTTGGTGGCTGGGCCACCCCTCCACTTT. As protein: CASSLVAGPPLHF.

The chain uses TRBV1 and TRBJ2-1; the table's D gene call, TRBD2, was not cross checked with the DNA. TRBV1 is a pseudogene locus. This CDR3 region has 20 residues. CDR3: CTSSQDKQIVGLEEDNEQFF. The DNA for the CDR3 is TGCACCAGCAGCCAAGATAAACAAATAGTGGGACTCGAAGAGGACAATGAGCAGTTCTTC.

The V gene is TRBV25-1, the J gene TRBJ2-3, with 10 bases lining up with TRBD1. With V trimmed by 2 bases and J by 5 bases, 4 bases remained unmatched. CDR1 and CDR2 from the germline V gene are MGHDK and SYGVNS. This CDR3 is built from 15 residues. This CDR3 reads CASSEMGQGLDTQYF. The CDR3 DNA reads as TGTGCCAGCAGTGAAATGGGACAGGGGTTAGATACGCAGTATTTT.

The chain couples TRBV2 to TRBJ2-6; D is possibly TRBD1 (6 bases). The CDR3 consists of 14 residues. The V gene lost 11 bases and the J gene lost 4 bases, with 15 bases spanning the gap. The germline V gene has CDR1 SNHLY and CDR2 FYNNEI. CDR3 nucleotide sequence: TGTGCCGGGATACAGGGTTACGGGGCCAACGTCCTGACTTTC. This codes for CAGIQGYGANVLTF.

The gene calls are TRBV20-1 and TRBJ2-7, with a possible D match to TRBD2 (5 bases). V was clipped by 3 bases and J by 4 bases, with 13 bases between them. Germline lookup yields CDR1 DFQATT and CDR2 SNEGSKA (reference sequence). The CDR3 is made up of 13 amino acids. CDR3 nucleotides: TGCAGTGCTAGTTCCAAAACGGGATACGAGCAGTACGTC. Amino acids: CSASSKTGYEQYV.

The chain combines TRBV2 with TRBJ2-3, with TRBD1 identical over 8 bases. CDR1 is SNHLY, CDR2 FYNNEI, per germline. V lost 5 bases and J lost 2; bases outside the gene matches: 9. The CDR3 loop spans 16 amino acids. CDR3 protein: CASSIVGQAITDTQYF. The CDR3 bases are TGTGCCAGCAGTATAGTGGGACAGGCGATCACAGATACGCAGTATTTT.